This T cell receptor beta chain was sequenced in a study of shared clonotypes between healthy human individuals (dated by TCRdb to the early 2020s). A note on the overall study: A few men and two women, aged 18 to 49 years, made up the cohort. For each donor, three plates each were used for CD4 naive and CD4 memory, two plates were used for CD8 naive, and one plate was used for CD8 memory. To estimate repertoire size and how much clonotypes are shared between individuals, the study performed deep sequencing of blood TCR repertoires from roughly five healthy adults. To increase sequencing depth and limit assay-specific biases, TCR repertoire library preparation and sequencing were carried out by different laboratories using diverse techniques. Each donor's leukapheresis produced roughly between about 0.9 and 9.5 billion PBMCs.

Findings and caveats that apply to the study as a whole: Naive subsets generally had larger estimated clonotype richness than memory subsets. Compared with non-shared clonotypes, the clonotypes found in all four sorted-subset donors had higher generation probabilities. Pairwise subsampling led to the expectation that sequencing depth would affect the degree of clonotype sharing among donors. Only blood was sampled, and tissue TCR repertoires likely differ from those in blood. Incomplete sequencing was indicated by rarefaction of sorted-subset datasets, despite the large sequencing depth. Across a handful of donors, roughly 5% of naive CD4, 3.5% of naive CD8, 2.3% of memory CD4, and under 0.45% of memory CD8 clonotypes were shared. Because the study included a small number of donors, the genetic and exposure-history diversity represented was limited.

Donors were healthy HIV-negative adults with no recently reported acute infections or vaccinations. Every donor was a Caucasian adult residing in Nashville, Tennessee, USA. CD4+ T cells were enriched by magnetic negative selection; naive cells were then positively selected on CD45RA, and the negative fraction formed the memory subset. Blood was collected by leukapheresis, and PBMCs were isolated by Ficoll-Histopaque density gradient centrifugation and then cryopreserved in liquid nitrogen vapor phase. Analytical flow cytometry was used to check the purity and quantity of each magnetically sorted T cell population. Each sorted fraction had its genomic DNA isolated and then quantified by UV absorbance on a Nanodrop 2000c. At the junction V is shortened by 1 base and J by 2 bases, with 10 bases in between. The germline V gene supplies CDR1 SGHAT and CDR2 FQNNGV. The CDR3 contains 15 residues, cysteine and phenylalanine counted. Kept here is only the CDR3 DNA, which spans 45 bases and is read in frame from base 1.

TCR CDR3 regions were amplified from genomic DNA by multiplex PCR using the deep immunoSEQ assay. Genomic DNA extracted from each cell subset was distributed evenly over all wells of several immunoSEQ 96-well plates, and each plate served as one replicate. For sorted subsets, approximately 0.2 ug of genomic DNA, equivalent to roughly 33,000 T cell genomes, went into each replicate PCR. The purified libraries were quantified using a Qubit 3.0 fluorometer, sized with a Bioanalyzer 2100, and then quantified again using the KAPA Library Quantification kit. Every immunoSEQ 96-well plate was sequenced on a dedicated single-read 150-cycle Illumina NextSeq 550 flow cell. The study's processing was this. Because only junctional sequences without quality scores were contained in the immunoSEQ output, filtering matching that applied to full-length reads could not be performed. To assign V/J genes and CDR3, sequences were annotated against IMGT germline references using PyIR, a Python wrapper for IgBLAST v1.9. Reads were filtered out if the reads had weak V/J assignments (E-value above 1e-6), no CDR3, stop codons, out-of-frame junctions, or ambiguous translated residues. A V3J clonotype was defined by an identical inferred V gene, J gene, and CDR3 amino acid sequence. Percentage overlap between repertoires was computed as shared unique clonotypes divided by the size of the smaller repertoire. Repertoire richness was assessed with RTK rarefaction, the Chao1 estimator, and Recon v2.1 estimates of unobserved clonotypes. OLGA was used to compute generation probabilities for all TCRbeta clonotypes that the gDNA method yielded from four donors. What TCRdb holds here is the immuneACCESS table cut down to in-frame rearrangements. Part of the clones is not present; checked against another copy, under half of the missing clones reflect an unresolved V gene, and the others are unexplained. The DNA was the basis for D and trimming; V, J and clone size are from that table. Recorded for this sample are about 2.4 million clones; over 85% of them occurred a single time. Of the sample, 0.13% to 0.15% is held by the ten largest clones.

Comment on this clone: Its binding antigen is unknown. No much larger clone exists at a distance of one base, and base qualities are not known.

The chain links TRBV11-2 with TRBJ2-3; the D gene is perhaps TRBD2, on 6 matching bases. Sequenced material: naive CD4+ T cells sorted from blood. What the cell subset or site label conveys for this sample: CD45RA+ positively selected. This clonotype originated in a man between 18 and 29 years old in good health. Here is the DNA: TGTGCCAGCAGCTTAGGGACTAAAAACACAGATACGCAGTATTTT. Its translation is CASSLGTKNTDTQYF.